This T cell receptor beta chain came from a study of CD8+CD57+ T cells in acquired aplastic anemia. Study results and caveats: The study identified around 28 CD8+ CDR3 sequences shared by patients and controls.

Previously, flow cytometry had revealed CD8+CD57+ cell expansion in the patients chosen for sequencing. All patients had severe acquired aplastic anemia. Patients were treatment-naive when blood was sampled. As for this clonotype: The antigen is unknown.

CDR3 and TCR beta VDJ profiling relied on genomic DNA as the template. TCRdb reanalysed the reads using MiXCR and keeps one entry per CDR3 protein. The sample carries about 95,000 distinct CDR3 sequences, roughly two thirds recorded once. The length of the CDR3 is 15 residues. The V end lost 2 bases, the J end lost 0 bases, and 8 bases lay between the germline ends. Germline CDR1 and CDR2: MNHEY and SMNVEV (reference sequence). The receptor was isolated from a human donor with aplastic anemia. Input material: sorted CD4+, CD8+, or CD8+CD57+ T cells (not recorded which) from PBMCs. This rearrangement joins TRBV27 to TRBJ2-1; D unclear. The CDR3 nucleotides read TGTGCCAGCAGTTTACTTCTCATCTCCTACAATGAGCAGTTCTTC. Its translation is CASSLLLISYNEQFF.